This T cell receptor (beta chain) stems from a study of cytomegalovirus exposure and HLA in healthy donors. Study-wide findings and caveats: When a later analysis compared HLA-associated TCR beta chains with equally common others, the HLA-associated chains turned out to be more clonally expanded and to have lower generation probabilities.

About this clone itself: Its antigen is unknown.

A multiplex PCR was run with 60 Vbeta primers and 13 Jbeta primers. The assay was immunoSEQ multiplex PCR, and TCRdb's table has in-frame clones only and misses some. This sample carries 90,000 to 120,000 clones, about 80% of them seen once, and the ten largest clones take roughly 5.4%. The length of the CDR3 is 12 residues. V was pared by 7 bases and J by 1 base, with 4 bases of the junction left unmatched. CDR1 and CDR2 (germline): SQVTM, ANQGSEA. Material for sequencing was PBMCs. The sequence was collected from a woman aged 18-29 years in good health and CMV-seropositive. The rearrangement joins TRBV29-1 to TRBJ2-7, with 7 bases fitting TRBD1. In DNA form, the CDR3 reads TGCAGCGCACAGGGACAGTCCTACGAGCAGTACTTC. This encodes CSAQGQSYEQYF.